This T cell receptor beta chain was observed in a study of shared clonotypes between healthy human individuals. Study at large: There were three CD4 naive, three CD4 memory, two CD8 naive and one CD8 memory plates per donor.

General study results and limits: Non-shared clonotypes were found to have lower generation probabilities than the clonotypes that were shared by all four of the sorted-subset donors.

Trimming cost V 3 bases and J 5 bases, with 11 bases left between them. The CDR3 is 14 residues long. Germline V CDR1 and CDR2: LNHDA, SQIVND (reference sequence). Naive CD8 cells, CD45RO-negative and positively selected for CCR7, excluded terminally differentiated effector memory CD45RA+ cells. As regards this clone: Its antigen is still unknown.

Generated by immunoSEQ multiplex PCR, the TCRdb table keeps only in-frame clones and is missing some. Of about 680,000 clones listed, roughly 94% are singletons. The chain employs TRBV19 and TRBJ1-5, with D unclear. Sequenced: naive CD8+ T cells sorted from blood. This clonotype was obtained from a man younger than 40 in good health. The CDR3 DNA is TGTGCCAGTAGTATCTTAGGGTCGGATCAGCCCCAGCATTTT. Translation gives CASSILGSDQPQHF.